Listed below are T cell receptor beta chains from one sample, sequenced in a study of control samples from healthy donors and cancer patients. Assay: immunoSEQ multiplex PCR; the TCRdb copy retains only in-frame clones and omits some. The repertoire holds about 120,000 clones, with 90% to 95% as singletons. Material for sequencing was blood. The receptors were gathered from a woman aged 18-29 years in good health. CDR3s include the opening cysteine and the closing phenylalanine or tryptophan. Not every row has a clone size; where given, it reads once, few, many or a size class.

V: TRBV5-4; J: TRBJ2-6; size: NA; CDR3: CASSLSGGAYGANVLTF
V: TRBV7-2; J: TRBJ2-2; size: NA; CDR3: CASSRRTSGISTGELFF
V: TRBV7-2; J: TRBJ1-5; size: NA; CDR3: CASSKKSNQPQHF
V: TRBV24-1; J: TRBJ1-2; size: NA; CDR3: CATSEQGSNYGYTF
V: TRBV29-1; J: TRBJ2-4; size: NA; CDR3: CSVLRERGVNIQYF
V: TRBV6-5; J: TRBJ2-1; size: NA; CDR3: CASKFDRAKNNEQFF
V: TRBV7-9; J: TRBJ2-5; size: NA; CDR3: CASSLVGTTGETQYF
V: TRBV14; J: TRBJ1-1; size: NA; CDR3: CASSQDWGGQNTEAFF
V: TRBV28; J: TRBJ2-7; size: NA; CDR3: CASSLLVFTGNYEQYF
V: TRBV6-2/TRBV6-3; J: TRBJ2-1; size: NA; CDR3: CASSYSPGLALYNEQFF
V: TRBV19; J: TRBJ2-5; size: NA; CDR3: CASSMGYRRETQYF
V: TRBV4-2; J: TRBJ1-6; size: NA; CDR3: CASSQEPGAPGGISPLHF
V: TRBV4-3; J: TRBJ2-7; size: once; CDR3: CASSQEETGGYEQYF
V: TRBV7-9; J: TRBJ1-4; size: NA; CDR3: CASSLAGQGGEKLFF
V: TRBV7-2; J: TRBJ1-2; size: NA; CDR3: CASSLTRVDRGLGYTF
V: TRBV28; J: TRBJ2-7; size: NA; CDR3: CATNHGAGEGSYEQYF
V: TRBV6-6; J: TRBJ1-5; size: NA; CDR3: CASSYSLASNQPQHF
V: TRBV7-9; J: TRBJ2-1; size: NA; CDR3: CASSLAAGGGFGNEQFF
V: TRBV24-1; J: TRBJ2-2; size: NA; CDR3: CATATGKNTGELFF
V: TRBV7-2; J: TRBJ1-5; size: once; CDR3: CASSSDPSTYRAQHF
V: TRBV27; J: TRBJ2-1; size: once; CDR3: CASSPDLYGSLHEQFF
V: TRBV5-6; J: TRBJ1-4; size: NA; CDR3: CASSSGTGGNEKLFF
V: TRBV10-2; J: TRBJ1-6; size: few; CDR3: CASRGALNSPLHF
V: TRBV6-5; J: TRBJ2-2; size: NA; CDR3: CASTHGGNRIGELFF
V: TRBV19; J: TRBJ1-2; size: NA; CDR3: CASRDGGYGYTF
V: TRBV27; J: TRBJ2-2; size: NA; CDR3: CASREVTDYGELFF
V: TRBV2; J: TRBJ2-3; size: NA; CDR3: CADKSWTGGTDTQYF
V: TRBV9; J: TRBJ1-5; size: NA; CDR3: CASSVGANQPQHF
V: TRBV29-1; J: TRBJ2-1; size: NA; CDR3: CSVEGGTSGSYNEQFF
V: TRBV6-5; J: TRBJ2-3; size: NA; CDR3: CASSPGATRTDTQYF
V: TRBV6-6; J: TRBJ1-1; size: NA; CDR3: CASSYRQEAFF
V: TRBV2; J: TRBJ2-3; size: NA; CDR3: CASNSLPYTQYF
V: TRBV30; J: TRBJ2-5; size: NA; CDR3: CAWSVRPRTPGQFRETQYF